This T cell receptor beta chain originates from a study of T cell responses to AZD1222 COVID-19 vaccine. Assay: immunoSEQ multiplex PCR; the TCRdb copy retains only in-frame clones and omits some. The repertoire consists of roughly 93,000 clones, with 85% to 90% occurring once and the leading ten covering 20% to 30%. As regards this clone: The antigen remains unidentified.

Study results and caveats: Clonal diversity was possibly underestimated, and white British individuals and females predominated among donors. Baseline seropositivity characterized only six AZD1222 recipients.

The starting material was peripheral blood, obtained on day 0 of AZD1222 vaccination. This TCR derives from an adult in good health.

The CDR3 spells CASSLVDGGEQYF. CDR3 nucleotide sequence: TGTGCCAGCAGCTTGGTCGATGGGGGCGAGCAGTACTTC. V usage is TRBV5-6 and J usage is TRBJ2-7; the D call may be TRBD1 or TRBD2 (5 bases each). Trimming removed 0 bases from V and 6 bases from J, with 10 bases in between. Germline assignment: CDR1 SGHDT and CDR2 YYEEEE. The CDR3 totals 13 residues.